This TCR beta chain was captured by sequencing in a study of technical replicates of blood from a few donors (dated by TCRdb to 2015 to 2018). Sequences MNHEY (CDR1) and SMNVEV (CDR2) are obtained from the germline V gene (reference sequence). From the cysteine through the phenylalanine, the CDR3 covers 17 amino acids. Of all the DNA, just the CDR3 is kept, 51 bases in frame from base 1. Relative to germline, V is missing 6 bases and J is missing 2 bases, with 13 bases of the junction outside any gene match. Libraries were made using the immunoSEQ multiplex PCR assay. Imported from immuneACCESS, the table was reduced by TCRdb to in-frame sequences with V and J called. These copies leave out some clones; in studies compared against another copy, an unresolved V gene accounts for under half, and the cause of the remainder is not known. Recorded for this sample are 60,000 to 90,000 clones; approximately 95% of them occurred a single time. Approximately 0.25% of the sample lies in the top ten.

This clone was counted once. No cognate antigen has been identified for it. It has no much larger one-base neighbor in the sample; base qualities were not kept. Sequenced input: T cells isolated from PBMCs. The rearranged segments are TRBV27 and TRBJ2-7; TRBD2 lines up with 10 middle nucleotides. The receptor comes from a human donor in good health. This receptor has the CDR3 CASSEIGLAAVPYEQYF. The nucleotides are TGTGCCAGCAGCGAAATCGGACTAGCGGCGGTGCCCTACGAGCAGTACTTC.